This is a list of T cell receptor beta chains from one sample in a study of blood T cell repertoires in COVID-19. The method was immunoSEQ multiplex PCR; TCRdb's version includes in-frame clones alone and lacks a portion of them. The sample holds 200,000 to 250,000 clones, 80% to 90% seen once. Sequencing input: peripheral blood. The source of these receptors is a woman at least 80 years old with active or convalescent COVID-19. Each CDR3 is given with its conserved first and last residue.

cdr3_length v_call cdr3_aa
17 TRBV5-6 CASSSLGLARSTDTQYF
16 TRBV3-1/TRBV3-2 CASSQEGTGGTYGYTF
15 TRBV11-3 CASSLGGTAVETQYF
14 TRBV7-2 CASSPRRDSYEQYF
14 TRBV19 CASSIRVFGYGYTF
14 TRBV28 CASSLPQGRNTIYF
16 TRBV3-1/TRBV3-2 CASSQEAGTSHGELFF
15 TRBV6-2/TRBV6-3 CASSSPGQGAYGYTF
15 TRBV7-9 CASSDPRQGATEAFF
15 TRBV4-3 CASSRDRTGGVPLHF
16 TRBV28 CASRSIASGVRTEAFF
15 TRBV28 CASSSQGSANYGYTF
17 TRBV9 CASSPRDRSSGANVLTF
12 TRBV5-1 CASSLEVGGQFF
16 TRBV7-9 CASSVVAGGPQETQYF
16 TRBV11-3 CASSSPRRLAPDEQFF
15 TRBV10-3 CAISDIGWRVNEQFF
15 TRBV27 CASNTPGTGDYEQYF
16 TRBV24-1 CATSDHDRGITGELFF
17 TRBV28 CASSFGQGYATNEKLFF
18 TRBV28 CARSLKYHDRGINQPQHF
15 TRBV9 CASSVGGLVEGEQFF
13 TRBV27 CASRILSGETQYF
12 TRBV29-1 CTVAGTGGEAFF
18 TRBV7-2 CASSLALVAGSSYNEQFF
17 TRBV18 CASSPPAQGAGKETQYF
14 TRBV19 CASKAERYQETQYF
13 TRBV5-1 CASSSELYTEAFF
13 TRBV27 CASSSPVNEKLFF
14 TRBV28 CASSISQGPYGYTF
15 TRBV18 CASSPQGGSYNEQFF
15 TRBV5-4 CASSPHLQENYGYTF
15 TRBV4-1 CASSQRDSDYNEQFF
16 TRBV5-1 CASSSRGGSGSYEQYF
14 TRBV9 CASRGTGGADTQYF
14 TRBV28 CASRDSRSSYEQYF
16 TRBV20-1 CSASSSGRGSTDTQYF
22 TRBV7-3 CASSRLARLAGGPHSLGDTQYF
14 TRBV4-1 CASSQQGSNQPQHF
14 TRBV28 CASRSGGRQETQYF
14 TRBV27 CASSFGGRDTEAFF
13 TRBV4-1 CASSQTSDYEQYF
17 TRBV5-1 CASSLALSGTSTDTQYF
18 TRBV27 CASRTRLQRGGLDNEQFF
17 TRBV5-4 CASSPRVGGEGFHEQYF
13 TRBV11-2 CASSLGGSSEAFF